These 27 T cell receptor beta chains were all obtained from the same sample, sequenced in a study of blood T cell repertoires in COVID-19. Method: immunoSEQ multiplex PCR; TCRdb's copy keeps in-frame clones and lacks some. The top ten clones hold around a sixth of a sample with fewer than 400,000 clones, 80% to 95% of them seen once. Material for sequencing was PBMCs or T cells enriched from blood (not recorded which). Every receptor here comes from a woman between 25 and 40 years old who had recovered from COVID-19.

The V gene is TRBV10-3, the J gene TRBJ1-2; 9 bases are shared with TRBD1. The CDR3 sequence is 17 residues long. Germline V gene lookup returns CDR1 ENHRY and CDR2 SYGVKD. The ends lost 5 bases at V and 0 bases at J; junction bases unmatched: 10. The CDR3 DNA reads TGTGCCATCAGTCAGGACAGGGGAGACGACCCTAACTATGGCTACACCTTC. It codes for CAISQDRGDDPNYGYTF.

The chain links TRBV27 to TRBJ2-1; TRBD2 agrees at 9 bases. Losses at the gene ends were 1 base for V and 4 bases for J; bases not matched to a gene: 5. This CDR3 contains 16 residues. Germline CDR1 and CDR2: MNHEY and SMNVEV (reference sequence). The CDR3 DNA reads TGTGCCAGCAGTTTATTACTAGCGGGTTTTTACAATGAGCAGTTCTTC. Translating it yields CASSLLLAGFYNEQFF.

The CDR3 DNA follows: TGTGCCAGCAGCCCCCGATCGGTCTATAATTCACCCCTCCACTTT. Protein product: CASSPRSVYNSPLHF. The chain recombines TRBV7-2 with TRBJ1-6; D is unresolved. The germline V gene has CDR1 SGHTA and CDR2 FQGNSA. CDR3 length equals 15 residues. Trimming cost V 5 bases and J 3 bases, with 11 bases left between them.

The genes are TRBV3-1 (or the pseudogene TRBV3-2) and TRBJ2-2, with 10 bases identical to TRBD1. The CDR3 consists of 15 residues. The V segment lost 5 bases and the J segment 5 bases; nucleotides outside the gene matches: 5. From germline, CDR1 is LGHDT and CDR2 YNNKEL (reference sequence). The CDR3 protein is CASSITGQGTGELFF. CDR3 DNA: TGTGCCAGCAGCATAACGGGACAGGGGACCGGGGAGCTGTTTTTT.

The gene calls are TRBV7-2 and TRBJ1-2; the match to TRBD1 covers 8 bases. CDR1 SGHTA and CDR2 FQGNSA come from the germline V gene. Trimming took 0 bases from V and 5 from J; bases not matched to a gene: 8. The CDR3 is made up of 16 amino acids. CDR3 in DNA: TGTGCCAGCAGCTTAGCACCAGGGGGCTCCTCTTATGGCTACACCTTC. Protein: CASSLAPGGSSYGYTF.

The chain combines TRBV27 with TRBJ1-5; D unclear. CDR1 and CDR2 from the germline V gene are MNHEY and SMNVEV (reference sequence). Trimming removed 6 bases at V and 0 bases at J, with 12 bases between. The CDR3 runs 15 residues. Here the CDR3 reads CASSMLPISNQPQHF. The CDR3 nucleotides read TGTGCCAGCAGCATGTTACCTATTAGCAATCAGCCCCAGCATTTT.

The gene calls are TRBV5-1 and TRBJ2-3; no firm D call. The germline V gene encodes CDR1 SGHRS and CDR2 YFSETQ. The CDR3 has 13 amino acids. Trimming removed 0 bases from V and 5 bases from J, with 7 bases in between. The CDR3 region is CASSLARLDTQYF. In DNA form, the CDR3 reads TGCGCCAGCAGCTTGGCTAGGTTAGATACGCAGTATTTT. The full variable domain, completed using reference TRBV5-1 and TRBJ2-3, is KAGVTQTPRYLIKTRGQQVTLSCSPISGHRSVSWYQQTPGQGLQFLFEYFSETQRNKGNFPGRFSGRQFSNSRSEMNVSTLELGDSALYLCASSLARLDTQYFGPGTRLTVL.

The chain combines TRBV18 with TRBJ1-1, with D maybe TRBD1 (5 bases). This CDR3 comprises 15 residues. Trimming shortened V by 0 bases and J by 2 bases, and 10 bases separated the two germline ends. Per the germline V gene, CDR1 is KGHSH and CDR2 is LQKENI. This CDR3 is CASSPPGLDNTEAFF. The DNA for the CDR3 is TGTGCCAGCTCACCACCGGGACTGGATAACACTGAAGCTTTCTTT.

The chain links TRBV13 to TRBJ2-7; D call uncertain. Germline V gene data show CDR1 as PRHDT and CDR2 as FYEKMQ (reference sequence). This CDR3 comprises 16 residues. V dropped 1 base and J dropped 0 bases, with 13 bases sitting between them. The CDR3 reads CASSLVPPTSSYEQYF. The CDR3 DNA reads TGTGCCAGCAGCTTAGTTCCCCCCACCAGCTCCTACGAGCAGTACTTC. Drawing the rest from reference TRBV13 and TRBJ2-7, the complete variable domain is AAGVIQSPRHLIKEKRETATLKCYPIPRHDTVYWYQQGPGQDPQFLISFYEKMQSDKGSIPDRFSAQQFSDYHSELNMSSLELGDSALYFCASSLVPPTSSYEQYFGPGTRLTVT.

This clone was seen once. The rearrangement joins TRBV11-2 to TRBJ2-7; TRBD1 aligns across 8 bases. The length of the CDR3 is 15 residues. V lost 4 bases and J lost 2; bases outside the gene matches: 7. Germline assignment: CDR1 SGHAT and CDR2 FQNNGV. The chain's CDR3 is CASSSNPGQAYEQYF. CDR3 nucleotide sequence: TGTGCCAGCAGCTCCAACCCGGGACAGGCCTACGAGCAGTACTTC.

The CDR3 bases are TGTGCCAGCAGCGTAGACAGGGGGCTCGGTGAGCAGTTCTTC. Amino acids: CASSVDRGLGEQFF. The chain couples TRBV9 to TRBJ2-1; 9 bases align to TRBD1. Germline V gene sequence: CDR1 SGDLS, CDR2 YYNGEE. This CDR3 is built from 14 residues. With 0 bases clipped from V and 9 bases from J, the junction kept 4 bases outside the gene matches.

This chain links TRBV4-1 with TRBJ2-2, with 10 bases aligning to TRBD2. V shed 2 bases, J shed 1 base, and the junction held 13 bases outside the gene matches. CDR1 and CDR2 from the germline V gene are MGHRA and YSYEKL. The CDR3 has 20 residues. CDR3 loop: CASSQRGAASGSKNTGELFF. The CDR3 nucleotides are TGCGCCAGCAGCCAAAGAGGAGCGGCTAGCGGGAGTAAGAACACCGGGGAGCTGTTTTTT.

The rearrangement links TRBV5-5 to TRBJ2-5, with 7 bases matching TRBD1. The CDR3 consists of 16 residues. V was clipped by 0 bases and J by 1 base; unmatched bases: 6. From germline, CDR1 is SGHKS and CDR2 YYEKEE (reference sequence). CDR3 region: CASSLGQGNPQETQYF. The CDR3 coding sequence is TGTGCCAGCAGCTTGGGACAGGGAAACCCCCAAGAGACCCAGTACTTC.

The V gene is TRBV6-5, the J gene TRBJ1-1; the D gene is possibly TRBD1 (5 bases). CDR3 length: 12 residues. CDR1 is MNHEY, CDR2 SVGAGI, per germline. V lost 5 bases, J lost 11 bases, and 15 bases lay in between. The CDR3 region is CASSTGAGRAFF. The CDR3 DNA sequence: TGTGCCAGCAGTACAGGTGCCGGGCGGGCTTTCTTT.

Worth noting for this clone: The sample holds other DNA sequences that translate to the same CDR3. In DNA form, the CDR3 reads TGTGCCAGCTCACCGACAGGGGGCACTGAAGCTTTCTTT. This translates into CASSPTGGTEAFF. This chain links TRBV18 with TRBJ1-1; 9 nucleotides match TRBD1. The CDR3 has 13 residues. V lost 3 bases to trimming and J lost 4 bases; unmatched junction nucleotides: 0. The germline V gene encodes CDR1 KGHSH and CDR2 LQKENI.

This clone appeared once. V is TRBV28 and J is TRBJ1-6, with 8 bases lining up with TRBD1. This CDR3 region has 13 residues. Germline assignment: CDR1 MDHEN and CDR2 SYDVKM. The ends lost 7 bases at V and 9 bases at J; junction bases unmatched: 5. The DNA for the CDR3 is TGTGCCAGCAAGGACAGGGTGGGTTCACCCCTCCACTTT. Its translation is CASKDRVGSPLHF. Based on the CDR3 plus reference TRBV28 and TRBJ1-6, the full variable domain is DVKVTQSSRYLVKRTGEKVFLECVQDMDHENMFWYRQDPGLGLRLIYFSYDVKMKEKGDIPEGYSVSREKKERFSLILESASTNQTSMYLCASKDRVGSPLHFGNGTRLTVT.

In this sample, this clone turned up a few times. CDR3 nucleotides: TGTGCCACCAGAGTCGGGACTAGCGGATACAATGAGCAGTTCTTC. Translating gives CATRVGTSGYNEQFF. The genes are TRBV11-2 and TRBJ2-1, with 11 bases lining up with TRBD2. Trimming took 10 bases from V and 4 from J; bases not matched to a gene: 9. The CDR3 has 15 amino acids. CDR1 and CDR2 from the germline V gene are SGHAT and FQNNGV.

The V call is TRBV9, the J call TRBJ2-5; possible D gene TRBD2, 6 bases. Germline V gene sequence: CDR1 SGDLS, CDR2 YYNGEE. The CDR3 is made up of 15 amino acids. Trimming removed 2 bases at V and 2 bases at J, with 13 bases between. The CDR3 sequence is CASSVSGVLQETQYF. Here the CDR3 DNA reads TGTGCCAGCAGCGTTAGCGGAGTCCTTCAAGAGACCCAGTACTTC.

The gene calls are TRBV7-8 and TRBJ1-2, with 11 bases matching TRBD1. V was clipped by 5 bases and J by 6 bases; unmatched bases: 14. CDR3 length equals 17 residues. From germline, CDR1 is SGHVS and CDR2 FQNEAQ. The CDR3 DNA reads as TGTGCCAGCAGCCGAGGGGGTACCGGGACAGGGGGTCATGGCTACACCTTC. Amino acids: CASSRGGTGTGGHGYTF.

The rearrangement uses TRBV5-8 and TRBJ2-1, with 10 positions matching TRBD2. The germline V gene has CDR1 SGHTS and CDR2 YDEGEE. CDR3 length: 15 amino acids. J gave up 3 bases and V 4 bases, and 4 bases lay outside the gene matches. In nucleotides, the CDR3 is TGTGCCAGCAGCGATCGGACTAGCGGCTACAATGAGCAGTTCTTC. Its protein is CASSDRTSGYNEQFF.

This chain connects TRBV24-1 to TRBJ2-1; D call uncertain. CDR3 length equals 14 residues. The V gene's germline CDR1 is KGHDR and CDR2 SFDVKD. The V and J ends lost 5 bases and 5 bases respectively, with 12 bases between them. CDR3 nucleotides: TGTGCCACCAGTGCCCACAAACAGAACAATGAGCAGTTCTTC. It codes for CATSAHKQNNEQFF.

The CDR3 reads CASSLVANMNTEAFF. As DNA, the CDR3 is TGTGCCAGCAGCTTGGTAGCGAACATGAACACTGAAGCTTTCTTT. V usage is TRBV5-5 and J usage is TRBJ1-1; D is unresolved. Germline CDR1 SGHKS, CDR2 YYEKEE (reference sequence). The CDR3 contains 15 residues. With 0 bases removed from V and 0 bases from J, the gap between germline ends came to 9 bases.

The CDR3 loop reads CASSRRRTGVLTYNEQFF. The CDR3 DNA follows: TGTGCCAGTAGTAGACGGCGGACAGGGGTTTTGACCTACAATGAGCAGTTCTTC. The chain couples TRBV19 to TRBJ2-1; 9 bases line up with TRBD1. The CDR3 extends over 18 amino acids. V was clipped by 4 bases and J by 2 bases; unmatched bases: 12. CDR1 is LNHDA and CDR2 is SQIVND in the germline V gene (reference sequence).

The rearrangement uses TRBV2 and TRBJ1-5; D not resolved. CDR3 length: 8 amino acids. In germline, CDR1 is SNHLY, CDR2 FYNNEI. The CDR3: CVCVSQHF. CDR3 sequence (DNA): TGTGTATGTGTGTCCCAGCATTTT.

The chain uses TRBV11-2 and TRBJ1-6, with D possibly being TRBD1 (5 bases). This CDR3 comprises 14 residues. Trimming pared 5 bases from V and 7 bases from J, leaving 12 bases between. Germline V gene data show CDR1 as SGHAT and CDR2 as FQNNGV. In DNA, the CDR3 is TGTGCCAGCAGCCCCCCGGGACTCAATTCACCCCTCCACTTT. Translating gives CASSPPGLNSPLHF. The complete variable domain, with remaining parts taken from reference TRBV11-2 and TRBJ1-6, reads EAGVAQSPRYKIIEKRQSVAFWCNPISGHATLYWYQQILGQGPKLLIQFQNNGVVDDSQLPKDRFSAERLKGVDSTLKIQPAKLEDSAVYLCASSPPGLNSPLHFGNGTRLTVT.

The CDR3 spells CASRVRLSTDTQYF. The CDR3 coding sequence is TGTGCCAGCAGGGTGCGGCTTAGCACAGATACGCAGTATTTT. This chain links TRBV2 with TRBJ2-3; D is unresolved. Germline V gene data show CDR1 as SNHLY and CDR2 as FYNNEI. The V end was cut by 6 bases, the J end by 0 bases, with 10 bases between. The CDR3 is 14 amino acids.

This sequence joins TRBV7-2 and TRBJ2-7, with D unresolved. Germline V gives CDR1 SGHTA, CDR2 FQGNSA. Trimming pared 4 bases from V and 7 bases from J, leaving 14 bases between. The CDR3 is 13 amino acids. For the CDR3, the DNA is TGTGCCAGCAGCTCCTTTGACTCTGGGGAGCAGTACTTC. Protein product: CASSSFDSGEQYF.